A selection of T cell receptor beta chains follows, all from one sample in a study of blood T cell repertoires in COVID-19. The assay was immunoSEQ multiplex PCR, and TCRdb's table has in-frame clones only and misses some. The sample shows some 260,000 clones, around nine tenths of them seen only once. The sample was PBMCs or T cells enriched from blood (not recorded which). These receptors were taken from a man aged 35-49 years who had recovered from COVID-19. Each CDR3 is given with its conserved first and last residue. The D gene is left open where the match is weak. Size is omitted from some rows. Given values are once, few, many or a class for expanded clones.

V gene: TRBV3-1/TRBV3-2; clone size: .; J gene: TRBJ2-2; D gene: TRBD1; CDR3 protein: CASSPPGQGNTGELFF; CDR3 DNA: TGTGCCAGCAGCCCACCGGGACAGGGAAACACCGGGGAGCTGTTTTTT
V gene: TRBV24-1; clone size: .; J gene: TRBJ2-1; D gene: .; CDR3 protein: CATSDLLPNEQFF; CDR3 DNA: TGTGCCACCAGTGATTTGCTCCCTAATGAGCAGTTCTTC
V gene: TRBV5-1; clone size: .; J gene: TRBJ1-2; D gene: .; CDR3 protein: CASSLNGDTNYGYTF; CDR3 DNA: TGCGCCAGCAGCTTGAACGGGGACACTAACTATGGCTACACCTTC
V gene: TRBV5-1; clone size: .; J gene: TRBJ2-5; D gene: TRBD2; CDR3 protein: CASSRTSGGAGETQYF; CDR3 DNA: TGCGCCAGCAGCCGGACTAGCGGGGGGGCCGGAGAGACCCAGTACTTC
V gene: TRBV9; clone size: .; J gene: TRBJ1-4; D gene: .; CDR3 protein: CASSPRRGDRTNEKLFF; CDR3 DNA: TGTGCCAGCAGCCCTAGGAGGGGAGACAGAACTAATGAAAAACTGTTTTTT
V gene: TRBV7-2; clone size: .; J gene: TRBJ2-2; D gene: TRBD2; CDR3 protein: CASTLLAGANTGELFF; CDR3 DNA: TGTGCCAGCACCCTGCTAGCGGGAGCTAACACCGGGGAGCTGTTTTTT
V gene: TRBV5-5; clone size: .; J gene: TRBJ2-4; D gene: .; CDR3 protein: CASSFNRDSAKNIQYF; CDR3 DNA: TGTGCCAGCAGCTTTAACAGGGATTCAGCCAAAAACATTCAGTACTTC
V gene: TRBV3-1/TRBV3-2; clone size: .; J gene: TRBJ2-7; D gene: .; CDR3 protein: CASSQGVADYLYEQYF; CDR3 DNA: TGTGCCAGCAGCCAAGGGGTGGCAGACTATCTCTACGAGCAGTACTTC
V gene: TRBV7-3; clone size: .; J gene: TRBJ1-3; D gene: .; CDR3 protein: CASSSRDKKDTIYF; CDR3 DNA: TGTGCCAGCAGCTCCCGGGACAAAAAAGACACCATATATTTT
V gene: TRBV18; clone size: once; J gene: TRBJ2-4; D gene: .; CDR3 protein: CASSHQAPIDIQYF; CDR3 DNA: TGTGCCAGCTCACACCAGGCCCCGATTGACATTCAGTACTTC
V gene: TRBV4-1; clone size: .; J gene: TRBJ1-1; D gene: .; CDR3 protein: CASSQDPTGYTEAFF; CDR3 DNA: TGCGCCAGCAGCCAAGATCCAACAGGGTACACTGAAGCTTTCTTT
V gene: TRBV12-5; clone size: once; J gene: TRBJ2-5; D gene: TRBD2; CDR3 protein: CASGLAIYMSGSGQETQYF; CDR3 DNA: TGTGCTAGTGGTTTGGCAATCTACATGAGCGGGAGCGGCCAAGAGACCCAGTACTTC
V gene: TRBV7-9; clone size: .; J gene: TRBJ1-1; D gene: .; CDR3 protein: CASGTGGIPREAFF; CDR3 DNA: TGTGCCAGCGGTACGGGAGGGATTCCCCGTGAAGCTTTCTTT
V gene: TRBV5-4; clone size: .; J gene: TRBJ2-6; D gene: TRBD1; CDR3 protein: CASSRGGDRNIGANVLTF; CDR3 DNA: TGTGCCAGCAGCCGGGGCGGGGACAGGAACATCGGGGCCAACGTCCTGACTTTC
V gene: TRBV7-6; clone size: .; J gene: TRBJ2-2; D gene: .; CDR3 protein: CASSSGREVPGELFF; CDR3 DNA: TGTGCCAGCAGCTCCGGAAGGGAGGTGCCCGGGGAGCTGTTTTTT
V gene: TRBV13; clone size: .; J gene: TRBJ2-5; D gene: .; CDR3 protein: CASSLGRAYSQETQYF; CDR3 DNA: TGTGCCAGCAGCTTAGGGCGAGCGTATAGCCAAGAGACCCAGTACTTC